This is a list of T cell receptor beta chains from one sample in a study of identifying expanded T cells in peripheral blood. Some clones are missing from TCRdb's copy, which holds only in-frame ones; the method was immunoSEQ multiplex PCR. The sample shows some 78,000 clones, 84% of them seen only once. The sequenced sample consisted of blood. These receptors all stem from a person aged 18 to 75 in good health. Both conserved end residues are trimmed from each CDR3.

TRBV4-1,ASSQVGRAHVNEQF
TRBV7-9,ASSLLSGRATDTQY
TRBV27,ASSSARGSFEAF
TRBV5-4,ASSSTGEPNTEAF
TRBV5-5,ASSPLASISNQPQH
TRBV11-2,ASSLGDRGIYEQY
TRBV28,ASSPGNIETQY
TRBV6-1,ASSERQGGYTEAF
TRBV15,ATSRAWGDLSYEQY
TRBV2,ASSERVPGQGGETQY
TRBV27,ASSLWRGSYNEQF
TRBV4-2,ASSQLTSGSGTDTQY
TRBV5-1,ASSRGGQGYEQY
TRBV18,ASSPAVGQGIYEQY
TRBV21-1,ASSKREREGSTGELF
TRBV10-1,ASHRCLNEKLF
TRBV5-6,ASSSLPGAFTDTQY
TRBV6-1,ASSDNSGYTGELF
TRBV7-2,ASSLQLTVTSGNTIY
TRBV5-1,ASSLKTSGSTDTQY
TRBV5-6,ASSSDRAVTDTQY
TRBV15,ATSSALARGVNEQY
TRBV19,ASSKDWGLTGANVLT
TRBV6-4,ASPGARKMEQF
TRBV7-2,ASSLDLQGGGANYGYT
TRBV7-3,ASSLVGALYNEQF
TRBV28,ASSLAGTGEKLF
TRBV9,ASSVDLGGETQY
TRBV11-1,ASSLVGDEQY
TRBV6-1,ASSGTLNTEAF
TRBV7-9,ASSLGGASEAF
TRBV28,ASRGTSGRRESEQF
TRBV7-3,ASSLTGDYSEKLF
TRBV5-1,ASSRLTSGTGEQY
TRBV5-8,ASSLVTPSNQPQH
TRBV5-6,ASSLEGIVEAF
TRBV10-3,AISESDSTDTQY
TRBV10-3,AISEKTGNYGYT
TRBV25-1,ASSVTGVRTEAF
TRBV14,ASSQFGGGEQF
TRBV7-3,ASSLNPAYEQY
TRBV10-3,AISESLAGDHEQY
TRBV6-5,ASSYSSGGSREKLF